This TCR beta chain was recovered during a study of naive and memory T cell subsets. The study, taken as a whole, reports: In naive cells, over 85% of TCR sequences were seen only once. Gini index rose across naive, CM, EM and EMRA in CD4 and CD8.

A remark on this clonotype: Its antigen is not identified.

Two oligonucleotides, mixed equimolar, formed the beta constant-region primer covering TRBC1 and TRBC2. TCRdb re-called the UMI-ligation and nested PCR reads through MiXCR, storing one row per CDR3 protein. The repertoire holds 130,000 to 150,000 distinct CDR3 sequences, with about 17% as singletons. Germline V gene lookup returns CDR1 SGHTA and CDR2 FQGTGA. This CDR3 is 16 amino acids long. Trimming pared 4 bases from V and 0 bases from J, leaving 14 bases between. CMV status came from CD4+ T cell IFNgamma after overnight CMV lysate stimulation of fresh PBMCs. After CD4 positive bead selection, the CD4-negative fraction gave CD8 T cells.

The receptor comes from a human donor in good health. This sequence joins TRBV7-3 and TRBJ2-3, with D hard to call. Input material: naive CD4+ T cells from blood. CDR3 sequence reads: CASSSPPGKSTDTQYF. CDR3 nucleotides: TGTGCCAGCAGCTCCCCCCCCGGCAAGAGCACAGATACGCAGTATTTT. The variable domain in full, completed from reference TRBV7-3 and TRBJ2-3, reads GAGVSQTPSNKVTEKGKYVELRCDPISGHTALYWYRQSLGQGPEFLIYFQGTGAADDSGLPNDRFFAVRPEGSVSTLKIQRTERGDSAVYLCASSSPPGKSTDTQYFGPGTRLTVL.